Presented here are 32 T cell receptor beta chains from one specimen sequenced in a study of T cells in Graves' hyperthyroidism and ophthalmopathy. The source material, RNA transcripts, was used to amplify TCR beta CDR3 regions. First-round RT-PCR of the TCR CDR3 relied on the HTBI primer set. From the multiplex PCR reads, TCRdb called clonotypes with MiXCR, one entry per CDR3 protein. The sample yields 700,000 or so distinct CDR3 sequences, about a sixth seen once. The sample consisted of blood. Receptors were obtained from a man aged 18 to 29 with Graves' hyperthyroidism.

Concerning this clonotype itself: At one end the junction does not follow the germline gene, possibly because of a read error. The rearrangement uses TRBV2 and TRBJ2-7; TRBD1 agrees at 8 bases. CDR1 is SNHLY and CDR2 is FYNNEI in the germline V gene. This CDR3 comprises 16 residues. The CDR3 sequence: CASNEGMDRASYEQYF. The CDR3 nucleotides read TGTGCCAGCAATGAAGGTATGGACAGGGCCTCCTACGAGCAGTACTTC.

This clonotype occurred many times. The genes are TRBV6-1 and TRBJ2-1, with 10 bases aligning to TRBD2. Trimming removed 5 bases from V and 7 bases from J; junction bases left unmatched: 8. CDR3 size: 15 residues. The germline gives CDR1 MNHNS, CDR2 SASEGT. CDR3 in amino acids: CASSSPSGRGNEQFF. In DNA, the CDR3 is TGTGCCAGCAGTTCCCCTAGCGGGAGAGGGAATGAGCAGTTCTTC.

The chain has TRBV5-1 and TRBJ2-7; D may match TRBD1 or TRBD2 (5 bases each). Trimming took 0 bases from V and 3 from J, leaving 7 bases between them. The CDR3 loop spans 13 amino acids. Looked up from germline, CDR1 is SGHRS and CDR2 is YFSETQ. In nucleotides, the CDR3 is TGCGCCAGCAGCTTGGAGAGGGGCTACGAGCAGTACTTC. Amino acids: CASSLERGYEQYF. Full variable domain (remainder filled in from reference TRBV5-1 and TRBJ2-7): KAGVTQTPRYLIKTRGQQVTLSCSPISGHRSVSWYQQTPGQGLQFLFEYFSETQRNKGNFPGRFSGRQFSNSRSEMNVSTLELGDSALYLCASSLERGYEQYFGPGTRLTVT.

The chain is built from TRBV7-9 and TRBJ2-2, with 11 bases that match TRBD2. Trimming took 7 bases from V and 4 from J; bases not matched to a gene: 8. The germline V gene encodes CDR1 SEHNR and CDR2 FQNEAQ (reference sequence). The CDR3 sequence is 16 residues long. The CDR3 DNA reads as TGTGCCAGCACCAAACTTGGGACTAGCGGCACCGGGGAGCTGTTTTTT. Protein product: CASTKLGTSGTGELFF. Variable domain in full (rest from reference TRBV7-9 and TRBJ2-2): DTGVSQNPRHKITKRGQNVTFRCDPISEHNRLYWYRQTLGQGPEFLTYFQNEAQLEKSRLLSDRFSAERPKGSFSTLEIQRTEQGDSAMYLCASTKLGTSGTGELFFGEGSRLTVL.

This clonotype occurred many times. V usage is TRBV12-3 or TRBV12-4 and J usage is TRBJ2-5; D is uncertain. V gave up 5 bases and J gave up 2 bases, with 15 bases separating them. The CDR3 loop spans 15 amino acids. The CDR3 DNA is TGTGCCAGCAGTCTGGCTGATGCTGTTCAAGAGACCCAGTACTTC. Encoded protein: CASSLADAVQETQYF.

This clonotype has ten or more counts. The chain employs TRBV29-1 and TRBJ2-1; 11 nucleotides align to TRBD2. The CDR3 has 16 residues. Germline V gives CDR1 SQVTM, CDR2 ANQGSEA. V shed 3 bases, J shed 0 bases, and the junction held 4 bases outside the gene matches. CDR3 sequence reads: CSVEPLAGGSYNEQFF. CDR3 DNA sequence: TGCAGCGTTGAGCCCCTAGCGGGGGGCTCCTACAATGAGCAGTTCTTC.

This clonotype was counted many times. The chain joins TRBV12-3 or TRBV12-4 to TRBJ1-1; D is ambiguous. V lost 8 bases and J lost 1, with 5 bases in between. The CDR3 is 11 amino acids. This chain's CDR3 is CASWRNTEAFF. CDR3 bases: TGTGCCAGCTGGAGGAACACTGAAGCTTTCTTT.

This clonotype was seen only a few times. The chain carries TRBV9 and TRBJ2-1, with a tentative D call TRBD1 (5 bases). The ends were cut back, 2 bases at V and 11 bases at J, with 20 bases in the middle. Germline V CDR1 and CDR2: SGDLS, YYNGEE. The CDR3 is 15 amino acids. The CDR3 DNA reads TGTGCCAGCAGCGTTGGTGGGGCTATCGTTGCCAAGCAGTTCTTC. Its translation is CASSVGGAIVAKQFF.

This clonotype was picked up a small number of times. The rearrangement uses TRBV5-1 and TRBJ2-1, with D perhaps TRBD2 (6 bases). CDR3 length equals 13 residues. Germline V gene sequence: CDR1 SGHRS, CDR2 YFSETQ. V lost 3 bases and J 10 bases, leaving 14 bases between the germline ends. CDR3 nucleotides: TGCGCCAGCAGCTCCCGGGACTTCACCGAGCAGTTCTTC. It encodes CASSSRDFTEQFF.

This clonotype has a handful of counts. The chain employs TRBV14 and TRBJ2-1, with 11 bases that match TRBD2. CDR3 size: 16 residues. Germline-derived CDR1 and CDR2 are SGHDN and FVKESK. V shed 3 bases, J shed 8 bases, and the junction held 9 bases outside the gene matches. For the CDR3, the DNA is TGTGCCAGCAGCCATCATTCTAGCGGGAGGAGGGATGAGCAGTTCTTC. The encoded protein is CASSHHSSGRRDEQFF.

Only a few counts were recorded for this clonotype. The J gene is TRBJ2-7, the V gene TRBV9; a weak D match, TRBD2 (5 bases). Germline V lookup: CDR1 SGDLS, CDR2 YYNGEE. V lost 0 bases to trimming and J lost 3 bases, with 13 bases between them. The CDR3 loop spans 15 amino acids. The CDR3 protein is CASSVDLGLFYEQYF. The CDR3 nucleotides read TGTGCCAGCAGCGTAGACCTCGGACTGTTCTACGAGCAGTACTTC.

This clonotype was recorded at least ten times. CDR3 region: CASSPEESQRLTDTEAFF. The DNA of the CDR3 is TGTGCCAGCAGCCCCGAGGAGTCCCAGCGTTTAACGGACACTGAAGCTTTCTTT. V is TRBV3-1 and J is TRBJ1-1, with D unresolved. Trimming removed 4 bases from V and 3 bases from J, with 24 bases in between. The CDR3 totals 18 residues. Germline values: CDR1 LGHDT, CDR2 YNNKEL (reference sequence).

There are many counts of this clonotype. The chain uses TRBV20-1 and TRBJ2-7, with D possibly TRBD2 on 6 matching bases. The CDR3 consists of 14 residues. The germline V gene has CDR1 DFQATT and CDR2 SNEGSKA (reference sequence). V lost 5 bases, J lost 0 bases, and 14 bases lay in between. The CDR3 is CSAGRDSSSYEQYF. The CDR3 DNA reads TGCAGTGCTGGCCGGGACTCAAGCTCCTACGAGCAGTACTTC.

This clonotype was detected a few times. The chain combines TRBV15 with TRBJ2-1, with 11 bases aligning to TRBD2. The CDR3 covers 16 residues. Trimming took 5 bases from V and 9 from J; bases not matched to a gene: 12. The V gene's germline CDR1 is LNHNV and CDR2 YYDKDF (reference sequence). The CDR3, as DNA: TGTGCCACCAGCGCCCCGGGACTAGCGGCCTTGGGTGAGCAGTTCTTC. This encodes CATSAPGLAALGEQFF.

This clonotype was detected only a few times. V is TRBV9 and J is TRBJ2-1; 7 bases map to TRBD2. V lost 3 bases, J lost 8 bases, and 8 bases stayed unmatched. CDR1 and CDR2 (germline): SGDLS, YYNGEE. The CDR3 is 14 amino acids. CDR3: CASSGLGRVDEQFF. The CDR3 DNA sequence: TGTGCCAGCAGCGGGTTAGGGAGGGTCGATGAGCAGTTCTTC.

This clonotype was detected many times. This chain links TRBV12-3 or TRBV12-4 with TRBJ2-7; the match to TRBD2 covers 8 bases. V gave up 4 bases and J gave up 2 bases; unmatched junction bases: 7. This CDR3 region has 15 residues. The CDR3 here is CASSSSGSSPYEQYF. Written as DNA, the CDR3 is TGTGCCAGCAGTTCGAGCGGGAGCTCACCCTACGAGCAGTACTTC.

This clonotype showed up many times. The CDR3 loop reads CASSGTETFSNQPQHF. The CDR3 DNA reads TGTGCCAGCAGCGGGACAGAGACCTTTAGCAATCAGCCCCAGCATTTT. This sequence joins TRBV2 and TRBJ1-5; TRBD1 matches at 7 bases. V lost 6 bases to trimming and J lost 0 bases; unmatched junction nucleotides: 8. Germline V gene data show CDR1 as SNHLY and CDR2 as FYNNEI. CDR3 length equals 16 residues.

The sample holds a few counts of this clonotype. A read error may be the cause here, since a much bigger clone is one base away. This chain joins TRBV6-8 and TRBJ1-1; tentative D call: TRBD1 (5 bases). Germline V gene sequence: CDR1 MNHGY, CDR2 SAAAGT. This CDR3 comprises 13 residues. The CDR3 protein is CASSGQQESEAFF. The CDR3 DNA sequence: TGCGCCAGCAGTGGGCAACAGGAGAGTGAAGCTTTCTTT.

In its sample, this clonotype was seen many times. The chain combines TRBV11-1 with TRBJ2-1, with 9 bases fitting TRBD1. In germline, CDR1 is SGHAT, CDR2 FQDESV (reference sequence). V was clipped by 5 bases and J by 5 bases; unmatched bases: 1. CDR3 length equals 13 residues. The CDR3: CASSGTGNNEQFF. CDR3 sequence (DNA): TGTGCCAGCAGCGGGACAGGGAACAATGAGCAGTTCTTC.

This clonotype was counted a few times. The chain carries TRBV19 and TRBJ1-2; D possibly corresponds to TRBD1 (6 bases). Germline lookup yields CDR1 LNHDA and CDR2 SQIVND (reference sequence). The V gene lost 8 bases and the J gene lost 8 bases, with 18 bases spanning the gap. The CDR3 loop spans 13 amino acids. The CDR3 sequence is CASRQAAALGYTF. The CDR3 DNA follows: TGTGCCAGTCGACAGGCGGCCGCTTTGGGCTACACCTTC.

The CDR3 here is CSGFGTGFYNEQFF. Here the CDR3 DNA reads TGCAGCGGCTTCGGGACAGGGTTCTACAATGAGCAGTTCTTC. The chain uses TRBV29-1 and TRBJ2-1; the match to TRBD1 covers 9 bases. With 7 bases clipped from V and 3 bases from J, the junction kept 7 bases outside the gene matches. Germline V lookup: CDR1 SQVTM, CDR2 ANQGSEA. The length of the CDR3 is 14 residues.

In this sample, this clonotype turned up many times. The gene calls are TRBV27 and TRBJ2-2, with 11 bases that match TRBD2. The junction had 11 bases not matched to a gene; V was cut back by 4 bases and J by 4 bases. Germline values: CDR1 MNHEY, CDR2 SMNVEV (reference sequence). This CDR3 comprises 18 residues. DNA for the CDR3: TGTGCCAGCAGTTCCCCGTTACTAGCGGGAGCACCCACCGGGGAGCTGTTTTTT. Protein product: CASSSPLLAGAPTGELFF.

This clonotype was seen many times. The chain combines TRBV24-1 with TRBJ2-1; tentatively, D is TRBD2 (6 bases). The CDR3 sequence is 12 residues long. Germline CDR1 and CDR2: KGHDR and SFDVKD. The ends were cut back, 10 bases at V and 8 bases at J, with 14 bases in the middle. CDR3 nucleotides: TGTGCCACTGGAACCGGGAGCCATGAGCAGTTCTTC. Translation gives CATGTGSHEQFF.

This clonotype was counted many times. J is TRBJ2-4 and V is TRBV15, with D perhaps being TRBD1 or TRBD2 (7 bases each). The V and J ends lost 7 bases and 7 bases respectively, with 17 bases between them. This CDR3 spans 14 amino acids. In germline, CDR1 is LNHNV, CDR2 YYDKDF (reference sequence). DNA for the CDR3: TGTGCCACCAAGCCGACAGGGAGGGAGAACATTCAGTACTTC. This encodes CATKPTGRENIQYF.

This clonotype appeared a single time. The germline gene is not matched at one end of the junction; a read error may be the cause. The chain joins TRBV5-5 to TRBJ2-7; 10 nucleotides line up with TRBD1. The CDR3 loop spans 14 amino acids. Germline CDR1 is SGHKS and CDR2 is YYEKEE (reference sequence). CDR3 bases: TGCGCCAGCAGCCCCGGGGACAGGGGCCGCGAGCAGTACTTC. Its protein product is CASSPGDRGREQYF.

The chain is built from TRBV25-1 and TRBJ2-1; the D gene is possibly TRBD1 (6 bases). This CDR3 has 17 residues. Trimming stripped 1 base from V and 8 bases from J, with 21 bases between. CDR1 MGHDK and CDR2 SYGVNS come from the germline V gene. CDR3 residues: CASSELGLGGGRDEQFF. As DNA, the CDR3 is TGTGCCAGCAGTGAATTGGGCCTTGGGGGCGGTAGGGATGAGCAGTTCTTC.

This clonotype was detected ten times or more. The chain links TRBV2 to TRBJ2-7, with D tentatively TRBD1 (6 bases). The CDR3 has 16 amino acids. Trimming stripped 7 bases from V and 0 bases from J, with 19 bases between. From germline, CDR1 is SNHLY and CDR2 FYNNEI. The CDR3 nucleotides are TGTGCCAGCAATTTTCCCGGGACACAGAGCTCCTACGAGCAGTACTTC. Protein sequence: CASNFPGTQSSYEQYF.

This clonotype came up many times. This chain joins TRBV12-3 or TRBV12-4 and TRBJ2-4, with a weak D call TRBD1 (6 bases). This CDR3 spans 16 amino acids. The V end lost 5 bases, the J end lost 2 bases, and 16 bases lay between the germline ends. The CDR3 spells CASSATGIWTKNIQYF. The CDR3 region has the DNA TGTGCCAGCAGTGCTACAGGGATTTGGACCAAAAACATTCAGTACTTC.

This clonotype occurred many times. The chain uses TRBV7-2 and TRBJ2-7; 8 bases map to TRBD1. V was clipped by 8 bases and J by 7 bases; unmatched bases: 10. The CDR3 spans 13 residues. CDR1 and CDR2 from the germline V gene are SGHTA and FQGNSA. CDR3 region: CASAVLRGQEQYF. CDR3 DNA: TGTGCCAGCGCCGTACTCAGGGGGCAGGAGCAGTACTTC.

This clonotype was counted only a few times. The chain recombines TRBV7-9 with TRBJ2-6; D uncertain. Trimming took off 5 bases at V and 0 bases at J, with 14 bases between the two ends. The CDR3 spans 17 residues. In germline, CDR1 is SEHNR, CDR2 FQNEAQ (reference sequence). The CDR3 coding sequence is TGTGCCAGCAGCCCCCCCCCCCTGGCCTCTGGGGCCAACGTCCTGACTTTC. Encoded protein: CASSPPPLASGANVLTF.

This clonotype was detected only a few times. The chain couples TRBV6-5 to TRBJ1-1, with 10 bases identical to TRBD1. The CDR3 contains 16 residues. Germline assignment: CDR1 MNHEY and CDR2 SVGAGI. V dropped 2 bases and J dropped 3; count of bases not matched to a gene: 6. CDR3 residues: CASSYPTGTGDTEAFF. The CDR3 bases are TGTGCCAGCAGTTACCCAACCGGGACAGGGGACACTGAAGCTTTCTTT.

This clonotype has more than one count but fewer than ten. V and J are TRBV25-1 and TRBJ2-1; 12 nucleotides match TRBD2. In germline, CDR1 is MGHDK, CDR2 SYGVNS. This CDR3 is built from 19 residues. Trimming removed 0 bases from V and 8 bases from J; junction bases left unmatched: 14. The CDR3 DNA reads TGTGCCAGCAGTGAATATATGAATTTAACTAGCGGGAGGATCCATGAGCAGTTCTTC. Translating it yields CASSEYMNLTSGRIHEQFF.